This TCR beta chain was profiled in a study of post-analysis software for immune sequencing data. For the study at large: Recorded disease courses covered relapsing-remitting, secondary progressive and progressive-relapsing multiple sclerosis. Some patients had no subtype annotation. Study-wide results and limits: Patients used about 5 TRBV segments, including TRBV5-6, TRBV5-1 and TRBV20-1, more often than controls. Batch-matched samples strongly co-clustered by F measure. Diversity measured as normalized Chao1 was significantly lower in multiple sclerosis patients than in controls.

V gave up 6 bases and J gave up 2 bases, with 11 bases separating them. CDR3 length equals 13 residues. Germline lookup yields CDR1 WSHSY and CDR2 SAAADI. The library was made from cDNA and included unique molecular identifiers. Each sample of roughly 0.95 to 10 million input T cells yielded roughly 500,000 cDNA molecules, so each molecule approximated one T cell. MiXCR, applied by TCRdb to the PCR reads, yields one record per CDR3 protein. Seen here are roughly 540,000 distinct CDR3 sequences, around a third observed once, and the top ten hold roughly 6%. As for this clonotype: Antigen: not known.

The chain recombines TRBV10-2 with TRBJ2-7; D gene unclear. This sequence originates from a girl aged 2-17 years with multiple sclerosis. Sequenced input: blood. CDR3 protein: CASRDDRTYEQYF. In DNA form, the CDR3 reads TGCGCCAGCAGGGACGACCGGACCTACGAGCAGTACTTC.